The sequence of this TCR beta chain was determined in a study of Graves' ophthalmopathy and Graves' hyperthyroidism (dated by TCRdb to the late 2010s). Describing the broader study: Stable hyperthyroidism was defined as no progression to ophthalmopathy within 18 months of follow-up. The study used TCR beta repertoire signatures to distinguish Graves' ophthalmopathy from Graves' hyperthyroidism and to predict progression to ophthalmopathy. In total, some 130 blood samples were TCR-sequenced: some 43 ophthalmopathy, some 72 hyperthyroidism and approximately 17 hyperthyroidism-to-ophthalmopathy patients. A discovery set of 95 to 100 patients (around 40 ophthalmopathy, about 55 stable hyperthyroidism) was enrolled to explore V-J signatures distinguishing ophthalmopathy from hyperthyroidism. An independent validation cohort was composed of some 19 hyperthyroidism patients and over 15 patients who later progressed from hyperthyroidism to ophthalmopathy. In five or six hyperthyroidism patients, the T-cell repertoire of thyroid tissue was compared with the T-cell repertoire of blood. Following sample collection, hyperthyroidism patients were given methimazole at a starting dose of 30 mg daily, and ophthalmopathy patients were given high-dose intravenous methylprednisolone.

What the study reported, not specific to this receptor: Most expanded thyroid clonotypes with frequency above 0.001 were also detected in blood, suggesting blood repertoires may reflect the thyroid immune response. No statistical method was used to set the sample size in advance, and the investigators knew which group each participant was assigned to. In validation, the model predicted ophthalmopathy progression with 70.59% sensitivity and about 73% specificity; some twelve predicted patients were CT-confirmed with GO in a median of approximately 6.5 months. In cross-validation, the 13-signature model distinguished ophthalmopathy from stable hyperthyroidism with about 87% sensitivity and just under 84% specificity, and in the test set the corresponding values were approximately 80% and 75%.

Turning to this clonotype: Its cognate antigen has yet to be identified. A much larger clone is a single base away; this may be a read error. The missing conserved phenylalanine or tryptophan at the end of this CDR3 makes a read error likely.

For repertoire sequencing, the TCR beta CDR3 regions were amplified from RNA transcripts. The first round of RT-PCR was done with HTBI primers and the Qiagen OneStep RT-PCR kit, and was followed by a second round of multiplex PCR, then size selection and purification. Sequencing of the libraries was carried out on an Illumina HiSeq2000 in paired-end mode with 100 bp reads. In the paper's pipeline: SOAPnuke was used for read processing, and reads with adapters, uncalled bases, a mean Phred below 15, or no exact constant-primer or identifier match were discarded. High-quality paired reads were merged with COPE v1.2.5. Each unique nucleotide sequence was treated as a clonotype, and MiTCR v1.1 was used to align the clonotypes to the IMGT TRB V, D and J references. The analysis was limited to V-J combinations with a frequency above 0.0001, which together covered more than 98% of repertoires. A TCR clonal expansion and chaos score per V-J combination was defined as the ratio of F50 clonal expansion to chaos observed in the TCRdist matrix. Welch's t-statistics and random forest were used to reduce features to more than ten V-J combinations, which were fed into a naive Bayes classifier. The Morisita-Horn index was used to measure how similar the thyroid and blood repertoires were. TCRdb ran its own pipeline on the public reads, namely fastp trimming at Q25 and MiXCR clone calling, and kept in-frame beta chains. CDR3 protein duplicates are merged, each entry listing the most common genes and DNA. TCRdb's processing, not the authors' own work, is the source of the V and J calls. The sample yields over a million distinct CDR3 sequences; roughly two fifths were counted once. Around 10% of the sample belongs to the ten largest clones.

Hyperthyroidism patients were newly diagnosed, were aged 18 to 65 years, and had a disease duration under 2 months. Patients with other autoimmune diseases, uncontrolled infections, pregnancy or lactation were excluded from the study. Clinical symptoms, serum thyroxine, TRAb, thyroid ultrasound and orbital computed tomography were used for diagnosis. Total RNA was extracted with Trizol reagent and quality-checked on an Agilent 2100 Bioanalyzer. This TCR came from an adult man with Graves' hyperthyroidism. The specimen sequenced was peripheral blood or thyroid tissue (not recorded which).

The DNA sequence is given as TGTGCCACCAGCAGAGATTCAGGGGATTCCGGGGAGCTGTTTCTT. The translation is CATSRDSGDSGELFL. The chain joins TRBV15 to TRBJ2-2; matching of 6 bases hints at TRBD1 as the D gene. CDR1 and CDR2 are drawn from the germline V gene (reference sequence): LNHNV, YYDKDF. The CDR3 region is 15 residues in length, termini included. Just the 45-base CDR3 DNA is kept, in frame starting at base 1. Relative to germline, V is 0 bases shorter and J is 6 bases shorter, with 11 bases between their ends.